The text below deals with one T cell receptor (beta chain). In the study's own analysis: Amplified reference gene primers provided the basis for estimating nucleated cell counts. Assay: immunoSEQ multiplex PCR; the TCRdb copy retains only in-frame clones and omits some. D and trimming come from the DNA, and the V and J calls and clone size come from that table. The sample yields approximately 250,000 clones, around 89% seen once. Germline V gives CDR1 GTSNPN, CDR2 SVGIG (reference sequence). V shed 2 bases and J shed 2 bases, with 9 bases lying between them. The CDR3 runs to 13 residues. Participants were placed into cohorts based on the clinical history they reported. These data originate in a study of blood T cell repertoires in COVID-19.

This receptor was identified in a woman in her thirties or forties with acute COVID-19. The chain joins TRBV30 to TRBJ2-5; D not certain. Sequencing used PBMCs or T cells enriched from blood (not recorded which). CDR3 loop: CAWSRRVQETQYF. The CDR3 DNA sequence: TGTGCCTGGAGTCGTCGGGTGCAAGAGACCCAGTACTTC.